Sequencing of this T cell receptor (beta chain) was carried out in a study of cytomegalovirus exposure and HLA in healthy donors. Points from the study as a whole: A few chains linked to CMV were shown in vitro to be specific for CMV antigens. One later analysis, an examination of the 120 or so validation repertoires, found that first-cohort TCR clusters tended to co-occur in them. Reports described diagnosis of cytomegalovirus status by the classifier as highly specific and sensitive.

Concerning this clone itself: Its specificity is not known.

The CDR3 is 16 amino acids. In germline, CDR1 is LNHDA, CDR2 SQIVND (reference sequence). The trim removed 8 bases at V and 8 bases at J, leaving 15 bases unmatched. The table came from immunoSEQ multiplex PCR; TCRdb's copy has only in-frame clones and leaves some out. Of over 110,000 clones listed, 80% to 90% are singletons. This chain uses TRBV19 with TRBJ1-4; 9 nucleotides line up with TRBD1. This TCR derives from a young man in good health and CMV-seronegative. The sample was PBMCs. CDR3 protein: CASHSGTGFRGEKLFF. The CDR3, as DNA: TGTGCCAGTCATTCCGGGACAGGGTTTCGGGGAGAAAAACTGTTTTTT.